A single T cell receptor beta chain is shown here with its context. A clone one base away is much larger, so this may be a read error. Time point meaning: longitudinal time-point 1 (baseline). The data stem from a study of neurological immune-mediated disorders. The CDR3 sequence is 13 residues long. Between the trimmed V and J ends, which lost 4 bases and 9 bases, there was a span of 13 bases. Germline CDR1 reads SGHNT; CDR2 reads YENEEA. The cDNA came from 5'RACE, which used 10-nucleotide random UMIs. From the 5' RACE reads, TCRdb called clonotypes with MiXCR, one entry per CDR3 protein. The repertoire consists of over 55,000 distinct CDR3 sequences, with around 11% occurring once and the leading ten covering 5% to 8.5%.

This receptor was obtained from a male donor with HTLV-1-associated myelopathy (HAM/TSP). Sample: PBMCs. The chain employs TRBV11-3 and TRBJ2-1; the D gene is possibly TRBD2 (5 bases). CDR3 DNA: TGTGCCAGCAGCTCGCCATGGACTCGTGAGCAGTTCTTC. Translated, it gives CASSSPWTREQFF. Combining the CDR3 with reference TRBV11-3 and TRBJ2-1 gives the whole variable domain EAGVVQSPRYKIIEKKQPVAFWCNPISGHNTLYWYLQNLGQGPELLIRYENEEAVDDSQLPKDRFSAERLKGVDSTLKIQPAELGDSAVYLCASSSPWTREQFFGPGTRLTVL.